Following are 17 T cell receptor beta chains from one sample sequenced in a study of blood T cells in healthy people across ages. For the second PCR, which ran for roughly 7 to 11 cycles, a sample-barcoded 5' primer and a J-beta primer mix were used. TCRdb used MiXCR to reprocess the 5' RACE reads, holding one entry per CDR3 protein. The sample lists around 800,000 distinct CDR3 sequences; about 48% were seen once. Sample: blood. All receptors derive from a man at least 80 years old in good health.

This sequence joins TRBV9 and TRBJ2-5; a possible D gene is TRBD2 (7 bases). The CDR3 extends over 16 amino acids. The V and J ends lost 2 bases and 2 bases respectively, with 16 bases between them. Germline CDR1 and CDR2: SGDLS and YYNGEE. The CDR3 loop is CASSVGAGERQETQYF. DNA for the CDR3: TGTGCCAGCAGCGTGGGGGCGGGAGAAAGACAAGAGACCCAGTACTTC.

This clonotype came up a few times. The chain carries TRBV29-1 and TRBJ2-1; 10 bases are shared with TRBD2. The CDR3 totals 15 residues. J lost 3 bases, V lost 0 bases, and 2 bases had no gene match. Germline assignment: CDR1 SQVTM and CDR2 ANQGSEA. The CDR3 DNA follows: TGCAGCGTTGAAGATGGGACTAGCGTCTACAATGAGCAGTTCTTC. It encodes CSVEDGTSVYNEQFF.

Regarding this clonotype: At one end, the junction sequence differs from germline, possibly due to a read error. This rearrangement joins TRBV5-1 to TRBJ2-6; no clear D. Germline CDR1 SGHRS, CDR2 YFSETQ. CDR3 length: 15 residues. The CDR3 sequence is CAGSPPGSGANVLTF. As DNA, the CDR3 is TGCGCCGGCAGCCCCCCAGGCTCTGGGGCCAACGTCCTGACTTTC.

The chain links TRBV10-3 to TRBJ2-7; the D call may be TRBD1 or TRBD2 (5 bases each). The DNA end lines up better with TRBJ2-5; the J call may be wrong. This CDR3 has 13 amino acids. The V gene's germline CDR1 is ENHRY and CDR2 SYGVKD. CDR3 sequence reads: CAITAGTKETQYF. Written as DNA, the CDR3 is TGTGCCATCACGGCAGGGACGAAAGAGACCCAGTACTTC.

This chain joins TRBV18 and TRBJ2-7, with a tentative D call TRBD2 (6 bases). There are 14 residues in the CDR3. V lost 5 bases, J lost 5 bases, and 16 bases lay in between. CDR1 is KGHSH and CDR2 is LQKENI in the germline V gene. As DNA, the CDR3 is TGTGCCAGCTCAGCAGGGCTAGCGACCGACGAGCAGTACTTC. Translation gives CASSAGLATDEQYF.

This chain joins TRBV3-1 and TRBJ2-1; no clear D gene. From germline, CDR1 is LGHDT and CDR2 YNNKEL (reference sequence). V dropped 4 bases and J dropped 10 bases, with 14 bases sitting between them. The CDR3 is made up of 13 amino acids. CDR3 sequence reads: CASSLTSATEQFF. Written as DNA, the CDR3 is TGTGCCAGCAGCCTGACATCAGCAACCGAGCAGTTCTTC.

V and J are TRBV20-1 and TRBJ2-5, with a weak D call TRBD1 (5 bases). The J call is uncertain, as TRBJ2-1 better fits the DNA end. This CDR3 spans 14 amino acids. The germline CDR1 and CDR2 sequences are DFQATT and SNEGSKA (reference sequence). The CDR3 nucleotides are TGCAGTGCTCCTAGACAGAAACAGGCTAATGAGCAGTTCTTC. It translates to CSAPRQKQANEQFF.

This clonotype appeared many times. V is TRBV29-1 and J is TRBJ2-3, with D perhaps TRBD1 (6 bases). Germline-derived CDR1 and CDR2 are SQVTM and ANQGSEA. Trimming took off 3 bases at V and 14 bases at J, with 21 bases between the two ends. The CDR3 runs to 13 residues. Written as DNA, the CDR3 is TGCAGCGTTGAGGACAGCGACCACAGATACGCGTATTTT. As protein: CSVEDSDHRYAYF.

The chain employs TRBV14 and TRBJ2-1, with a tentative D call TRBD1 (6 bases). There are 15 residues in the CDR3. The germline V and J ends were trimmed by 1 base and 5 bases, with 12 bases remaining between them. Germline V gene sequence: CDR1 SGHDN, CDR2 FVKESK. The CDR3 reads CASSQGPWGHNEQFF. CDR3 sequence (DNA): TGTGCCAGCAGCCAAGGGCCCTGGGGGCACAATGAGCAGTTCTTC.

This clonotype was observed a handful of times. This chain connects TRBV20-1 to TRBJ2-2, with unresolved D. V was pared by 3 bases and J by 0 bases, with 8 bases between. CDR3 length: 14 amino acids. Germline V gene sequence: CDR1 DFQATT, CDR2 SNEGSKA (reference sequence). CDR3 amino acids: CSASKTANTGELFF. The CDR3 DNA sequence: TGCAGTGCTAGTAAAACGGCGAACACCGGGGAGCTGTTTTTT.

The CDR3 here is CASSEQGRQPQHF. Here the CDR3 DNA reads TGCGCCAGCAGTGAGCAGGGACGCCAGCCCCAGCATTTT. The chain carries TRBV10-1 and TRBJ1-5; possible D gene TRBD1, 5 bases. The CDR3 contains 13 residues. Germline V lookup: CDR1 WNHNN, CDR2 SYGVQD (reference sequence). V lost 2 bases and J lost 7, with 9 bases in between.

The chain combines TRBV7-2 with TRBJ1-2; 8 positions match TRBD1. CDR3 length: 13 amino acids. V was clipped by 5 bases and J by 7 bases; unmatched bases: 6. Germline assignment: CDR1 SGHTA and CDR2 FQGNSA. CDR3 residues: CASSPDRVAGYTF. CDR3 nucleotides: TGTGCCAGCAGCCCGGACAGGGTTGCTGGCTACACCTTC.

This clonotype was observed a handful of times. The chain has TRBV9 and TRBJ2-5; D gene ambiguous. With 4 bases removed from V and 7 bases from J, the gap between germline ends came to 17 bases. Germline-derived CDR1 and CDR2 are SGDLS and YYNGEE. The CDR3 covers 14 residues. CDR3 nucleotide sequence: TGTGCCAGCAGCCCACGCTGGACGGACGGGACCCAGTACTTC. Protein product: CASSPRWTDGTQYF.

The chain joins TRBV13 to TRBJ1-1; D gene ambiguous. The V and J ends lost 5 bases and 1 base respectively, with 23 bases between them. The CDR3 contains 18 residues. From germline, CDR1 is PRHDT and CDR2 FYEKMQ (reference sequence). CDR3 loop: CASSPSLGRTISNTEAFF. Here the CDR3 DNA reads TGTGCCAGCAGCCCTAGCTTAGGACGGACCATCTCGAACACTGAAGCTTTCTTT.

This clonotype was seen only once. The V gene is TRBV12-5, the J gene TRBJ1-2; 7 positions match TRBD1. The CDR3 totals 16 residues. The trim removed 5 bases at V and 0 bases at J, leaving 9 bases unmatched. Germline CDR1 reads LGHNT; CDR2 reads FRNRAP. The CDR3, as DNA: TGTGCTAGTGGTCTACCGACAGGGTTAGCTAACTATGGCTACACCTTC. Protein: CASGLPTGLANYGYTF.

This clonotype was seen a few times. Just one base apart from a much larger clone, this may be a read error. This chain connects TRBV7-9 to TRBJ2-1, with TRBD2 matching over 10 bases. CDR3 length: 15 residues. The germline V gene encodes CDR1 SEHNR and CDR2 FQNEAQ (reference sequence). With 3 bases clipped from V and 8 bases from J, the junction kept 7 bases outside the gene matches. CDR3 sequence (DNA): TGTGCCAGCAGCTTGGGACGAGCGGGGGGGGATGAGCAGTTCTTC. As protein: CASSLGRAGGDEQFF. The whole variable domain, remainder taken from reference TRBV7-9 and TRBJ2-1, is DTGVSQNPRHKITKRGQNVTFRCDPISEHNRLYWYRQTLGQGPEFLTYFQNEAQLEKSRLLSDRFSAERPKGSFSTLEIQRTEQGDSAMYLCASSLGRAGGDEQFFGPGTRLTVL.

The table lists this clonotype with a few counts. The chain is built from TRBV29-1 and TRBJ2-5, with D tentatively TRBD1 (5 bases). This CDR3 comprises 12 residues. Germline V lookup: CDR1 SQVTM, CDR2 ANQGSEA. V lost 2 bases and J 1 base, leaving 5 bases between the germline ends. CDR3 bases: TGCAGCGTTGAAAGGGGCCAAGAGACCCAGTACTTC. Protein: CSVERGQETQYF. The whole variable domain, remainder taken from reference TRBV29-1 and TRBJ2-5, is SAVISQKPSRDICQRGTSLTIQCQVDSQVTMMFWYRQQPGQSLTLIATANQGSEATYESGFVIDKFPISRPNLTFSTLTVSNMSPEDSSIYLCSVERGQETQYFGPGTRLLVL.